The next 31 T cell receptor beta chains were all read from a single sample in a study of persistence of HIV-infected CD4 T cells (dated by TCRdb to between 2020 and 2021). The immunoSEQ hsTCRB assay version 4, run in survey mode, was used to sequence TCRbeta repertoires from genomic DNA. In TCRdb, the immuneACCESS table is reduced to in-frame sequences with V and J assigned. These tables do not hold every clone; where another copy was compared, an unresolved V gene accounts for under half, and the others remain unexplained. Present in this sample are 25,000 to 35,000 clones, roughly four fifths of which were seen just once. About 4.6% of the sample rests with the top ten. The treatment or condition label for this specimen denotes: suppressive antiretroviral therapy. Cells were stimulated with lysates of CMV-infected fibroblasts at roughly 10 ug/mL. Memory populations depleted of antigen-responding cells were obtained by sorting nonresponding CD40L-negative CD69-negative CD45RO-high memory CD4+ T cells.

No antigen is known for these receptors. The sample in question was CD4+ T cells sorted from PBMCs after roughly 19-hour stimulation, obtained from a patient who received antiretroviral therapy. Read against the paper, the sample's cell subset or site label means: CD40L-CD69- CD45RO-high memory CD4 T cells not responding to CMV lysate. All receptors derive from an adult man with HIV who was CMV-seropositive.

The CDR3 sequence is CASSATGSVIEQFF. CDR3 nucleotides: TGTGCCAGCAGCGCGACCGGGAGCGTGATCGAGCAGTTCTTC. The V and J genes are TRBV9 and TRBJ2-1, with D possibly matching TRBD2 (6 bases). Between the trimmed V and J ends, which lost 3 bases and 10 bases, there was a span of 17 bases. Looked up from germline, CDR1 is SGDLS and CDR2 is YYNGEE. This CDR3 contains 14 residues.

The gene calls are TRBV7-3 and TRBJ2-3; no firm D call. The CDR3 runs 13 residues. CDR1 and CDR2 (germline): SGHTA, FQGTGA. V shed 5 bases and J shed 7 bases, with 13 bases lying between them. In DNA form, the CDR3 reads TGTGCCAGCAGCCCCACCCCTCCAAATACGCAGTATTTT. Amino acid sequence: CASSPTPPNTQYF.

This clone showed up just once. This chain links TRBV7-2 with TRBJ2-6; 9 bases map to TRBD2. Germline V gene lookup returns CDR1 SGHTA and CDR2 FQGNSA. The CDR3 has 18 amino acids. V gave up 3 bases and J gave up 0 bases; unmatched junction bases: 6. CDR3 DNA sequence: TGTGCCAGCAGCTTTCTGCGGGGGGGCTTCTCTGGGGCCAACGTCCTGACTTTC. Amino acid sequence: CASSFLRGGFSGANVLTF.

This clone has only a few counts. J is TRBJ2-5 and V is TRBV2; no clear D. Germline CDR1 and CDR2: SNHLY and FYNNEI. V shed 4 bases and J shed 2 bases, with 8 bases lying between them. The CDR3 is made up of 13 amino acids. The CDR3 DNA sequence: TGTGCCAGCAGTGTCGGGTTTCAAGAGACCCAGTACTTC. Its translation: CASSVGFQETQYF. The complete variable domain, with remaining parts taken from reference TRBV2 and TRBJ2-5, reads EPEVTQTPSHQVTQMGQEVILRCVPISNHLYFYWYRQILGQKVEFLVSFYNNEISEKSEIFDDQFSVERPDGSNFTLKIRSTKLEDSAMYFCASSVGFQETQYFGPGTRLLVL.

V usage is TRBV6-1 and J usage is TRBJ1-1; no reliable D call. The germline V gene has CDR1 MNHNS and CDR2 SASEGT. Trimming removed 1 base from V and 0 bases from J, with 6 bases in between. This CDR3 comprises 14 residues. The CDR3 reads CASSEGKVNTEAFF. The CDR3, as DNA: TGTGCCAGCAGTGAAGGAAAAGTGAACACTGAAGCTTTCTTT.

J is TRBJ2-1 and V is TRBV29-1; 8 bases are shared with TRBD2. J gave up 8 bases and V 2 bases, and 11 bases lay outside the gene matches. The CDR3 sequence is 15 residues long. Per the germline V gene, CDR1 is SQVTM and CDR2 is ANQGSEA. As DNA, the CDR3 is TGCAGCGTTGAAAGCCGAGGAGCGGGGGTTTATGAGCAGTTCTTC. Translation gives CSVESRGAGVYEQFF.

The chain recombines TRBV2 with TRBJ1-5; D is undetermined. This CDR3 spans 13 amino acids. CDR1 is SNHLY, CDR2 FYNNEI, per germline. V was pared by 6 bases and J by 5 bases, with 11 bases between. In DNA, the CDR3 is TGTGCCAGCAGCCTCGGGGTGGATCAGCCCCAGCATTTT. It yields the protein CASSLGVDQPQHF.

The J gene is TRBJ2-1, the V gene TRBV7-3, with D possibly being TRBD1 (6 bases). The CDR3 consists of 13 residues. V lost 5 bases to trimming and J lost 8 bases, with 13 bases between them. CDR1 is SGHTA, CDR2 FQGTGA, per germline. The CDR3 spells CASSPPTGHEQFF. The CDR3 coding sequence is TGTGCCAGCAGCCCACCCACAGGGCATGAGCAGTTCTTC.

V and J are TRBV2 and TRBJ2-1; 10 nucleotides line up with TRBD2. Germline CDR1 reads SNHLY; CDR2 reads FYNNEI. The ends lost 7 bases at V and 1 base at J; junction bases unmatched: 4. This CDR3 has 15 amino acids. In nucleotides, the CDR3 is TGTGCCAGCATCCCTAGCGGGGGTTCCTACAATGAGCAGTTCTTC. This codes for CASIPSGGSYNEQFF.

A remark on this clone: At one end the junction does not follow the germline gene, possibly because of a read error. This chain links TRBV11-1 with TRBJ1-1; D ambiguous. Per germline, CDR1 SGHAT and CDR2 FQDESV (reference sequence). The CDR3 totals 13 residues. CDR3 amino acids: CASRLARNTEAFF. CDR3 nucleotide sequence: TGTGCCAGCAGATTAGCCCGGAACACTGAAGCTTTCTTT.

The chain has TRBV6-7 and TRBJ1-6; 9 nucleotides line up with TRBD1. TRBV6-7 is classed as an ORF, of uncertain function. Losses at the gene ends were 11 bases for V and 6 bases for J; bases not matched to a gene: 11. The CDR3 is 15 amino acids. The CDR3 nucleotides read TGTGCCTGCAACATGTTGGGACAGGGTAATTCACCCCTCCACTTT. It encodes CACNMLGQGNSPLHF.

This clone appeared once. The chain employs TRBV11-1 and TRBJ2-6; no clear D. V was shortened by 6 bases and J by 3 bases, with 12 bases between the two germline ends. The CDR3 is 15 amino acids. Germline-derived CDR1 and CDR2 are SGHAT and FQDESV (reference sequence). Here the CDR3 reads CASSRDLFGANVLTF. The CDR3 DNA follows: TGTGCCAGCAGTCGAGACCTTTTTGGGGCCAACGTCCTGACTTTC.

The V and J genes are TRBV5-1 and TRBJ2-7; tentative D call: TRBD1 (6 bases). From germline, CDR1 is SGHRS and CDR2 YFSETQ. The CDR3 loop spans 18 amino acids. The germline V and J ends were trimmed by 2 bases and 0 bases, with 21 bases remaining between them. CDR3 residues: CASSLSYKPGTNSYEQYF. Here the CDR3 DNA reads TGCGCCAGCAGCTTATCCTATAAGCCCGGGACAAACTCCTACGAGCAGTACTTC.

This rearrangement joins TRBV7-3 to TRBJ2-2, with D possibly matching TRBD1 (5 bases). Between the trimmed V and J ends, which lost 4 bases and 4 bases, there was a span of 7 bases. Germline CDR1 is SGHTA and CDR2 is FQGTGA. The CDR3 runs 13 residues. CDR3 sequence (DNA): TGTGCCAGCAGCTGGACACCCACCGGGGAGCTGTTTTTT. Translation gives CASSWTPTGELFF.

The rearrangement uses TRBV28 and TRBJ2-1, with a weak D call TRBD2 (6 bases). CDR3 size: 14 residues. V dropped 4 bases and J dropped 2 bases, with 9 bases sitting between them. Germline V CDR1 and CDR2: MDHEN, SYDVKM. CDR3 DNA sequence: TGTGCCAGCAGTTCGCGGGGTGCCTACAATGAGCAGTTCTTC. It encodes CASSSRGAYNEQFF.

The rearrangement links TRBV7-9 to TRBJ1-3; perhaps TRBD1 as D (5 bases). This CDR3 region has 15 residues. V was pared by 5 bases and J by 4 bases, with 15 bases between. CDR1 is SEHNR, CDR2 FQNEAQ, per germline (reference sequence). The CDR3 coding sequence is TGTGCCAGCAGCCCAGACAGTGGGTCAGGAAACACCATATATTTT. As protein: CASSPDSGSGNTIYF.

The V and J genes are TRBV2 and TRBJ1-5, with 8 bases identical to TRBD1. CDR3 size: 16 residues. Germline V gene data show CDR1 as SNHLY and CDR2 as FYNNEI. With 7 bases clipped from V and 4 bases from J, the junction kept 12 bases outside the gene matches. CDR3 in DNA: TGTGCCAGCACCCGGTACGGGACAGGCACGAATCAGCCCCAGCATTTT. This gives the protein CASTRYGTGTNQPQHF.

This chain connects TRBV7-9 to TRBJ1-5; no definite D call. The CDR3 covers 16 residues. Per the germline V gene, CDR1 is SEHNR and CDR2 is FQNEAQ (reference sequence). V lost 5 bases and J lost 0, with 14 bases in between. Here the CDR3 reads CASSPASGISNQPQHF. The CDR3 bases are TGTGCCAGCAGCCCAGCCTCCGGGATTAGCAATCAGCCCCAGCATTTT.

This chain uses TRBV27 with TRBJ1-6; D not resolved. The CDR3 extends over 14 amino acids. CDR1 is MNHEY and CDR2 is SMNVEV in the germline V gene (reference sequence). Trimming cost V 4 bases and J 7 bases, with 11 bases left between them. As DNA, the CDR3 is TGTGCCAGCAGTTGGAACAATAAGAATTCACCCCTCCACTTT. Translated, it gives CASSWNNKNSPLHF.

J is TRBJ1-2 and V is TRBV7-9; D may be TRBD1 (6 bases). Trimming shortened V by 1 base and J by 8 bases, and 14 bases separated the two germline ends. Germline V gives CDR1 SEHNR, CDR2 FQNEAQ (reference sequence). The CDR3 covers 14 residues. The CDR3 here is CASSLGQTGNGYTF. The CDR3 DNA reads TGTGCCAGCAGCTTAGGCCAAACAGGGAACGGCTACACCTTC.

This clone was observed a single time. The CDR3 loop is CASRVGQGAMEPQHF. CDR3 coding DNA: TGTGCCAGCAGAGTCGGACAGGGGGCAATGGAGCCCCAGCATTTT. The genes are TRBV5-5 and TRBJ1-5; 11 nucleotides match TRBD1. Trimming cost V 5 bases and J 8 bases; bases outside gene matches: 9. This CDR3 is built from 15 residues. The germline gives CDR1 SGHKS, CDR2 YYEKEE (reference sequence).

CDR3 DNA sequence: TGTGCCAGCAGAACGGGGTTGAGCTCCTACAATGAGCAGTTCTTC. This encodes CASRTGLSSYNEQFF. V and J are TRBV6-6 and TRBJ2-1, with a weak D call TRBD2 (5 bases). Looked up from germline, CDR1 is MNHNY and CDR2 is SVGAGI (reference sequence). The V end lost 6 bases, the J end lost 0 bases, and 12 bases lay between the germline ends. The CDR3 has 15 residues.

A word on this clone: Other DNA sequences in this specimen translate into the identical CDR3. The gene calls are TRBV7-2 and TRBJ2-7; D uncertain. V gave up 1 base and J gave up 4 bases, with 8 bases separating them. CDR3 length equals 13 residues. Germline V gives CDR1 SGHTA, CDR2 FQGNSA. CDR3 in amino acids: CASSLGRRYEQYF. DNA of the CDR3: TGTGCCAGCAGCTTAGGTAGGAGATACGAGCAGTACTTC.

V gene TRBV28 combines with J gene TRBJ1-1; no reliable D call. The CDR3 loop spans 14 amino acids. V lost 3 bases and J lost 7, with 15 bases in between. Germline lookup yields CDR1 MDHEN and CDR2 SYDVKM. The chain's CDR3 is CASSFPTPVGEAFF. The CDR3 DNA reads TGTGCCAGCAGTTTCCCGACTCCCGTGGGTGAAGCTTTCTTT. Full variable domain (remainder filled in from reference TRBV28 and TRBJ1-1): DVKVTQSSRYLVKRTGEKVFLECVQDMDHENMFWYRQDPGLGLRLIYFSYDVKMKEKGDIPEGYSVSREKKERFSLILESASTNQTSMYLCASSFPTPVGEAFFGQGTRLTVV.

The chain uses TRBV7-2 and TRBJ1-1; D uncertain. V lost 4 bases and J 4 bases, leaving 16 bases between the germline ends. CDR1 and CDR2 (germline): SGHTA, FQGNSA. CDR3 size: 15 residues. Written as DNA, the CDR3 is TGTGCCAGCAGCTCCCGGGTTGGGGTGGGCACTGAAGCTTTCTTT. It encodes CASSSRVGVGTEAFF.

J is TRBJ1-2 and V is TRBV6-1; the D is unclear. Between the trimmed V and J ends, which lost 2 bases and 2 bases, there was a span of 12 bases. Germline assignment: CDR1 MNHNS and CDR2 SASEGT. This CDR3 region has 15 residues. CDR3 bases: TGTGCCAGCAGTGAATCACCAGGAATCAACTATGGCTACACCTTC. Encoded protein: CASSESPGINYGYTF.

The chain employs TRBV9 and TRBJ1-1; D is undetermined. Germline CDR1 SGDLS, CDR2 YYNGEE. V lost 0 bases and J 6 bases, leaving 15 bases between the germline ends. The CDR3 is made up of 15 amino acids. In DNA form, the CDR3 reads TGTGCCAGCAGCGTAGTGACACGGGGAGAGGCTGAAGCTTTCTTT. It yields the protein CASSVVTRGEAEAFF.

The chain employs TRBV18 and TRBJ2-7, with D unclear. In germline, CDR1 is KGHSH, CDR2 LQKENI. Trimming took 3 bases from V and 0 from J, leaving 12 bases between them. This CDR3 comprises 15 residues. This chain's CDR3 is CASSPVGGSSYEQYF. CDR3 DNA: TGTGCCAGCTCACCGGTGGGTGGAAGCTCCTACGAGCAGTACTTC.

The chain's CDR3 is CASGQQGGTGELFF. The DNA for the CDR3 is TGTGCTAGTGGCCAACAGGGGGGGACCGGGGAGCTGTTTTTT. The rearrangement joins TRBV12-5 to TRBJ2-2; tentatively, D is TRBD1 (8 bases). There are 14 residues in the CDR3. Germline assignment: CDR1 LGHNT and CDR2 FRNRAP. The V end was cut by 6 bases, the J end by 5 bases, with 13 bases between.

The gene calls are TRBV14 and TRBJ2-5; the match to TRBD2 covers 7 bases. The germline gives CDR1 SGHDN, CDR2 FVKESK. This CDR3 has 13 amino acids. J gave up 4 bases and V 1 base, and 0 bases lay outside the gene matches. The CDR3 loop is CASSQGGGETQYF. The CDR3, as DNA: TGTGCCAGCAGCCAAGGGGGGGGAGAGACCCAGTACTTC.

The rearrangement links TRBV5-1 to TRBJ2-5, with TRBD1 matching over 7 bases. The trim removed 4 bases at V and 0 bases at J, leaving 6 bases unmatched. The CDR3 runs 15 residues. Germline V gene data show CDR1 as SGHRS and CDR2 as YFSETQ. The CDR3 sequence is CASSPGTAYQETQYF. The CDR3 nucleotides read TGCGCCAGCAGCCCAGGGACAGCCTACCAAGAGACCCAGTACTTC.